This T cell receptor (beta chain) was found in a study of OX40 agonist ivuxolimab in advanced cancers. About the study: An agonistic human IgG2 monoclonal antibody against OX40 (CD134) was given.

TCRdb keeps only in-frame clones here, not all; method: immunoSEQ multiplex PCR. The sample includes 13,000 or so clones, roughly three quarters seen only once; the top ten take approximately 15%. This CDR3 region has 16 residues. The germline gives CDR1 MNHEY, CDR2 SMNVEV (reference sequence). The V end was cut by 1 base, the J end by 1 base, with 11 bases between. The TCR originated in an adult with an advanced solid tumor such as melanoma, head and neck, liver or kidney cancer. V is TRBV27 and J is TRBJ2-1; D may be TRBD1 (5 bases). The sequenced sample was CD4+ or CD8+ T cells sorted from blood, obtained in a trial of the OX40 agonist ivuxolimab. CDR3 coding DNA: TGTGCCAGCAGTTTATTGGGCCAGGGATCCTACAATGAGCAGTTCTTC. It yields the protein CASSLLGQGSYNEQFF.